Detailed here is one T cell receptor beta chain. Its antigen is currently unknown. These data come from a study of T-cell memory formation after mild COVID-19. Findings and limits, study-wide: Cross-reactive memory appears to have joined, as suggested by some responding clones showing up in pre-infection memory. Unconfirmed was the SARS-CoV-2 specificity of second-wave clones that peaked on day 37. A second wave expanding day 15 to 37 was CD4+-biased; contracting clones were balanced. CD4+ clones that contracted lay mainly in CM and EM; CD8+ ones lay in EMRA.

This CDR3 is 15 amino acids long. Germline V CDR1 and CDR2: DFQATT, SNEGSKA (reference sequence). Trimming cost V 1 base and J 2 bases, with 14 bases left between them. TCRdb reanalysed the 5' RACE reads using MiXCR and keeps one entry per CDR3 protein. The sample has 250,000 to 350,000 distinct CDR3 sequences, around 15% seen once; the top ten hold over 20%. V and J are TRBV20-1 and TRBJ2-5, with D unresolved. The sequence was collected from a man in his late teens or twenties who had mild COVID-19 (a few samples of this study predate the infection). Cell type and time point are not known. What was sequenced was PBMCs or a T cell subset sorted from them (not recorded which). This CDR3 reads CSARAPGTQQETQYF. CDR3 DNA sequence: TGCAGTGCTAGAGCTCCCGGAACGCAACAAGAGACCCAGTACTTC.